This T cell receptor beta chain is from a study of regulatory T cells in long-lasting Graves disease. Building the TCR beta libraries relied on iRepertoire HTBI primers, and CDR3 regions underwent Arm-PCR. TCRdb recomputed calls from the multiplex PCR reads with MiXCR, one row per CDR3 protein. Of 350,000 to 450,000 distinct CDR3 sequences in the sample, less than 30% were seen once. Regarding time point: persistent/refractory GD, antithyroid drugs over 5 years with positive TRAb. Preparation of the TCR library used RNA extracted from PBMCs. This clonotype has at least ten counts. V lost 6 bases and J lost 8, with 19 bases in between. There are 15 residues in the CDR3. Germline CDR1 is SNHLY and CDR2 is FYNNEI.

The receptor comes from a middle-aged woman with Graves disease. The input for sequencing was peripheral blood mononuclear cells (PBMCs), taken when the disease was refractory, from a patient treated with antithyroid drugs. J is TRBJ1-4 and V is TRBV2; D not resolved. The CDR3 coding sequence is TGTGCCAGCAGCGACGGAGAGGTTAAAAGCGAAAAACTGTTTTTT. This codes for CASSDGEVKSEKLFF.